A selection of T cell receptor beta chains follows, all from one sample in a study of PD-1 blockade in classical Hodgkin lymphoma. Profiling relied on immunoSEQ multiplex PCR, and the TCRdb table lists in-frame clones only, not all of them. Of roughly 40,000 clones listed, 85% to 90% are singletons. This specimen was peripheral blood mononuclear cells (PBMCs), taken at baseline. These receptors were collected from a human donor with classical Hodgkin lymphoma. The CDR3 runs from the conserved cysteine through the conserved F or W. D genes are given only for firm matches. Only some rows state a clone size, as once, few, many or a class for expanded clones.

V gene: TRBV4-1
D gene: .
J gene: TRBJ1-2
clone size: .
CDR3 protein: CASSQDWADLTF
CDR3 DNA: TGCGCCAGCAGCCAAGACTGGGCGGACCTCACCTTC

V gene: TRBV7-3
D gene: .
J gene: TRBJ2-7
clone size: .
CDR3 protein: CASSLSPHPIGYEQYF
CDR3 DNA: TGTGCCAGCAGCTTAAGCCCCCACCCCATCGGCTACGAGCAGTACTTC

V gene: TRBV9
D gene: .
J gene: TRBJ1-5
clone size: .
CDR3 protein: CASGMGSINQPQHF
CDR3 DNA: TGTGCCAGCGGAATGGGGAGCATCAATCAGCCCCAGCATTTT

V gene: TRBV5-1
D gene: TRBD2
J gene: TRBJ2-1
clone size: .
CDR3 protein: CASSLDTSVDEQFF
CDR3 DNA: TGCGCCAGCAGCTTAGACACTAGCGTCGATGAGCAGTTCTTC

V gene: TRBV19
D gene: TRBD2
J gene: TRBJ2-3
clone size: .
CDR3 protein: CASSIALRLAGGPNTQYF
CDR3 DNA: TGTGCCAGTAGTATAGCCCTCAGACTAGCGGGGGGGCCCAATACGCAGTATTTT

V gene: TRBV19
D gene: TRBD2
J gene: TRBJ2-2
clone size: .
CDR3 protein: CASSIPLGGGAVGELFF
CDR3 DNA: TGTGCCAGTAGTATCCCCCTTGGCGGGGGGGCCGTCGGGGAGCTGTTTTTT

V gene: TRBV7-9
D gene: .
J gene: TRBJ2-7
clone size: .
CDR3 protein: CASSPRQYYEQYF
CDR3 DNA: TGTGCCAGCAGCCCCAGACAGTACTACGAGCAGTACTTC

V gene: TRBV2
D gene: .
J gene: TRBJ2-7
clone size: .
CDR3 protein: CASSPPDLYEQYF
CDR3 DNA: TGTGCCAGCAGTCCCCCCGACCTTTACGAGCAGTACTTC

V gene: TRBV15
D gene: TRBD1
J gene: TRBJ1-5
clone size: once
CDR3 protein: CATSSRQGGNQPQHF
CDR3 DNA: TGTGCCACCAGCAGTCGACAGGGGGGCAATCAGCCCCAGCATTTT

V gene: TRBV6-5
D gene: TRBD1
J gene: TRBJ1-4
clone size: .
CDR3 protein: CASSYVHRGTNEKLFF
CDR3 DNA: TGTGCCAGCAGTTACGTCCACAGGGGAACTAATGAAAAACTGTTTTTT

V gene: TRBV19
D gene: TRBD1
J gene: TRBJ1-6
clone size: .
CDR3 protein: CASSATGGASPLHF
CDR3 DNA: TGTGCCAGTAGTGCGACAGGGGGGGCTTCACCCCTCCACTTT

V gene: TRBV7-8
D gene: TRBD1
J gene: TRBJ2-7
clone size: .
CDR3 protein: CASSKDRAREQYF
CDR3 DNA: TGTGCCAGCAGCAAAGACAGGGCTCGGGAGCAGTACTTC

V gene: TRBV10-3
D gene: TRBD1
J gene: TRBJ1-2
clone size: .
CDR3 protein: CAITTGGGYGYTF
CDR3 DNA: TGTGCCATCACTACAGGGGGCGGCTATGGCTACACCTTC

V gene: TRBV11-3
D gene: .
J gene: TRBJ1-1
clone size: .
CDR3 protein: CASSLVKDTEAFF
CDR3 DNA: TGTGCCAGCAGCTTAGTCAAAGACACTGAAGCTTTCTTT